This TCR beta chain stems from a study of CD8 T cells in ankylosing spondylitis. Findings and limits, study-wide: Disease-linked clones, CD8+, were relatively rare in peripheral blood. Within ankylosing spondylitis blood, a TCR beta motif made up of under 10 highly homologous variants appeared to be characteristic.

In making TCR beta libraries, quantitative 5'-RACE with molecular barcodes was used. TCRdb itself ran the 5' RACE reads through MiXCR, one entry per CDR3 protein. The sample has roughly 250,000 distinct CDR3 sequences, around 9.1% seen once. This CDR3 region has 16 residues. V was clipped by 4 bases and J by 4 bases; unmatched bases: 10. On this clonotype: The antigen remains unidentified.

Material for sequencing was blood, either unsorted or a sorted T cell fraction (not recorded which). This receptor was identified in a male donor with ankylosing spondylitis or in good health (not recorded which). The chain employs TRBV12-3 or TRBV12-4 and TRBJ1-1; 9 positions match TRBD1. CDR3 loop: CASSSAGTGSGTEAFF. CDR3 DNA sequence: TGTGCCAGCAGTTCAGCCGGGACAGGGAGCGGCACTGAAGCTTTCTTT.